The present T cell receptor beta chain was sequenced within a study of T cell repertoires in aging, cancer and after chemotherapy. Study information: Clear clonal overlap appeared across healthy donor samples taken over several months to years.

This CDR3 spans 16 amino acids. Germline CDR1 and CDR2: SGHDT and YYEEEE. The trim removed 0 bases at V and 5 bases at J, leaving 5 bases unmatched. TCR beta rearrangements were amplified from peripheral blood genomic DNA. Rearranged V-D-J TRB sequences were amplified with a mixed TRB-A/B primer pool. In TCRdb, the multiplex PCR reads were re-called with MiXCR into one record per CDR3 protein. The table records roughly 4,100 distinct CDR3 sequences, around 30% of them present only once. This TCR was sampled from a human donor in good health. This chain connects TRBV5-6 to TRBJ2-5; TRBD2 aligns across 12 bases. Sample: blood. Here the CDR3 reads CASSLELAGGPETQYF. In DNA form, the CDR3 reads TGTGCCAGCAGCTTGGAACTAGCGGGGGGCCCCGAGACCCAGTACTTC.